Listed here is a single T cell receptor beta chain. Original processing notes: By means of reference gene primer amplification, nucleated cell counts were estimated. The table came from immunoSEQ multiplex PCR; TCRdb's copy has only in-frame clones and leaves some out. V and J calls plus clone size are reproduced from that table; the DNA served to infer D and trimming. The table shows about 83,000 clones, with roughly nine tenths occurring only once. This specimen comes from a study of blood T cell repertoires in COVID-19. About the study: Collection of acute and convalescent COVID-19 samples took place in the United States, Italy and Spain.

Input material: peripheral blood. This receptor was taken from a woman of 80 years or more with active or convalescent COVID-19.

The CDR3 is CASSMGLGPPGGNEQFF. Here the CDR3 DNA reads TGTGCCAGTAGTATGGGGTTAGGACCCCCCGGAGGAAATGAGCAGTTCTTC. This chain joins TRBV19 and TRBJ2-1; possibly TRBD2 for D (5 bases). V gave up 3 bases and J gave up 7 bases, with 22 bases separating them. This CDR3 spans 17 amino acids. The germline V gene has CDR1 LNHDA and CDR2 SQIVND (reference sequence).